This entry lists 15 T cell receptor beta chains sequenced from one sample in a study of blood T cells in healthy people across ages. A second PCR of roughly 7 to 11 cycles used a sample-barcoded 5' primer and a J-beta primer mix. TCRdb used MiXCR to reprocess the 5' RACE reads, holding one entry per CDR3 protein. The sample holds about 1 million distinct CDR3 sequences, 40% to 50% seen once. Sequencing was done on a sample of blood. The receptors come from a woman in her fifties or sixties in good health.

J is TRBJ2-1 and V is TRBV9; possibly TRBD2 for D (5 bases). Germline V CDR1 and CDR2: SGDLS, YYNGEE. The CDR3 contains 17 residues. Trimming took off 4 bases at V and 0 bases at J, with 17 bases between the two ends. The CDR3 nucleotides are TGTGCCAGCAGCCCCTACAGAAGCGGAGGCTCCTACAATGAGCAGTTCTTC. Amino acid sequence: CASSPYRSGGSYNEQFF. Full variable domain (missing parts from reference TRBV9 and TRBJ2-1): DSGVTQTPKHLITATGQRVTLRCSPRSGDLSVYWYQQSLDQGLQFLIQYYNGEERAKGNILERFSAQQFPDLHSELNLSSLELGDSALYFCASSPYRSGGSYNEQFFGPGTRLTVL.

The table lists this clonotype with many counts. One junction end does not reproduce the germline sequence, and a read error may be involved. The rearrangement joins TRBV10-3 to TRBJ1-6; D uncertain. The CDR3 is 13 residues long. The germline V gene encodes CDR1 ENHRY and CDR2 SYGVKD. DNA of the CDR3: TGTGCCATCGGTGAGGATTCGCGTTCACCCCTCCACTTT. This encodes CAIGEDSRSPLHF.

This clonotype was seen a few times. A much larger clonotype is one base distant, so this may be a read error. The chain combines TRBV15 with TRBJ2-1, with 7 bases lining up with TRBD2. Germline V gene sequence: CDR1 LNHNV, CDR2 YYDKDF (reference sequence). The J segment lost 7 bases and the V segment lost 0 bases, leaving 9 bases of the junction unmatched. The CDR3 is made up of 16 amino acids. CDR3 residues: CATSRDGASGRNEQFF. CDR3 DNA sequence: TGTGCCACCAGCAGAGATGGGGCTAGCGGCCGAAATGAGCAGTTCTTC.

The chain uses TRBV2 and TRBJ2-3, with a tentative D call TRBD2 (6 bases). CDR3 length equals 13 residues. Germline V gene lookup returns CDR1 SNHLY and CDR2 FYNNEI. Trimming cost V 6 bases and J 2 bases, with 9 bases left between them. The CDR3: CASRADYTDTQYF. The CDR3 nucleotides are TGTGCCAGCAGGGCGGACTACACAGATACGCAGTATTTT. Variable domain in full (rest from reference TRBV2 and TRBJ2-3): EPEVTQTPSHQVTQMGQEVILRCVPISNHLYFYWYRQILGQKVEFLVSFYNNEISEKSEIFDDQFSVERPDGSNFTLKIRSTKLEDSAMYFCASRADYTDTQYFGPGTRLTVL.

The chain employs TRBV7-8 and TRBJ2-6; 14 bases are a match to TRBD2. Germline values: CDR1 SGHVS, CDR2 FQNEAQ. CDR3 length: 18 amino acids. The junction had 5 bases not matched to a gene; V was cut back by 4 bases and J by 3 bases. The DNA of the CDR3 is TGTGCCAGCAGCTCAGGGACTAGCGGGAGTTTTGGGGCCAACGTCCTGACTTTC. Amino acid sequence: CASSSGTSGSFGANVLTF.

A word on this clonotype: A much larger clone differs by one base, so this may be a read error. This chain uses TRBV7-9 with TRBJ1-4; 7 nucleotides match TRBD1. This CDR3 has 16 residues. From germline, CDR1 is SEHNR and CDR2 FQNEAQ (reference sequence). The V segment lost 0 bases and the J segment 5 bases; nucleotides outside the gene matches: 6. Here the CDR3 reads CASSLAGTEENEKLFF. CDR3 DNA: TGTGCCAGCAGCTTAGCCGGGACAGAGGAGAATGAAAAACTGTTTTTT.

This rearrangement joins TRBV7-2 to TRBJ2-4; 10 bases align to TRBD2. The DNA end is a closer match to TRBJ2-7, so the J assignment may be wrong. Germline CDR1 and CDR2: SGHTA and FQGNSA. The CDR3 extends over 17 amino acids. The CDR3 loop is CASSLQGSGRVAYEQYF. The CDR3 DNA is TGTGCCAGCAGCTTACAGGGCAGCGGGAGGGTCGCCTACGAGCAGTACTTC.

This clonotype was seen a few times. This chain joins TRBV6-5 and TRBJ2-1; TRBD2 agrees at 7 bases. After removal of 6 bases from V and 3 bases from J, the junction contained 8 bases not matched to a gene. CDR3 length: 15 amino acids. From germline, CDR1 is MNHEY and CDR2 SVGAGI. CDR3 protein: CASRPGEGGYNEQFF. Here the CDR3 DNA reads TGTGCCAGCAGACCGGGGGAGGGAGGCTACAATGAGCAGTTCTTC.

This chain joins TRBV5-1 and TRBJ2-4; D is uncertain. The J call may not be correct, given that the DNA end is closer to TRBJ2-7. Germline V gene sequence: CDR1 SGHRS, CDR2 YFSETQ. The CDR3 consists of 13 residues. The CDR3 region has the DNA TGCGCCAGCAGTTACCCCGGTCGAGACGAGCAGTACTTC. This codes for CASSYPGRDEQYF.

As DNA, the CDR3 is TGTGCCAGCAGTTCCCAGACAGGGGGCCCTAACTATGGCTACACCTTC. Residues: CASSSQTGGPNYGYTF. The V and J genes are TRBV27 and TRBJ1-2; 10 nucleotides match TRBD1. Germline lookup yields CDR1 MNHEY and CDR2 SMNVEV (reference sequence). V lost 4 bases to trimming and J lost 0 bases; unmatched junction nucleotides: 5. This CDR3 spans 16 amino acids.

The chain links TRBV27 to TRBJ2-5; tentatively, D is TRBD1 or TRBD2 (5 bases each). CDR3 length: 13 residues. V was cut by 8 bases and J by 5 bases, with 15 bases left in between. Germline V gene sequence: CDR1 MNHEY, CDR2 SMNVEV (reference sequence). Written as DNA, the CDR3 is TGTGCCAGCCTCGGGACCTTGGGTGAGACCCAGTACTTC. Encoded protein: CASLGTLGETQYF.

The rearrangement links TRBV5-1 to TRBJ1-1, with TRBD1 matching 8 bases. Germline CDR1 is SGHRS and CDR2 is YFSETQ. The CDR3 loop spans 14 amino acids. The V gene end was trimmed by 5 bases and the J gene end by 8 bases; junction bases not matched to a gene: 11. The CDR3 loop reads CASRSGTGQPEAFF. The CDR3 nucleotides read TGCGCCAGCAGGTCCGGGACAGGACAGCCAGAAGCTTTCTTT.

The chain recombines TRBV5-4 with TRBJ2-3, with D perhaps given as TRBD1 or TRBD2 (5 bases each). From germline, CDR1 is SGHNT and CDR2 YYREEE (reference sequence). The CDR3 is made up of 14 amino acids. CDR3 in DNA: TGTGCTCTCCATAGAGGGACCGCCACAGATACGCAGTATTTT. Its translation: CALHRGTATDTQYF.

The rearrangement joins TRBV20-1 to TRBJ1-4; the D is unclear. The CDR3 runs to 13 residues. Germline assignment: CDR1 DFQATT and CDR2 SNEGSKA (reference sequence). V was clipped by 3 bases and J by 0 bases, with 5 bases between them. Here the CDR3 DNA reads TGCAGTGCTAGGGAACCAACTAATGAAAAACTGTTTTTT. Amino acid sequence: CSAREPTNEKLFF.

The gene calls are TRBV20-1 and TRBJ1-2; the D is unclear. The V end lost 5 bases, the J end lost 7 bases, and 11 bases lay between the germline ends. The CDR3 runs 11 residues. Germline V CDR1 and CDR2: DFQATT, SNEGSKA (reference sequence). The CDR3 here is CSAPLPCGYTF. The CDR3, as DNA: TGCAGTGCTCCCCTACCCTGTGGCTACACCTTC.